The next 32 T cell receptor beta chains were all read from a single sample in a study of breast tumors, draining lymph nodes, adjacent tissues. TCRdb analysed the multiplex PCR reads with MiXCR anew, one entry per CDR3 protein. Of around 110,000 distinct CDR3 sequences listed, 30% are singletons. Axillary draining lymph nodes of breast cancer patients supplied the node samples. Sample: axillary lymph node tissue. These receptors all stem from a female donor with breast cancer. Some clones in this sample may be carry-over from other donors' samples.

The table lists this clonotype with many counts. The chain couples TRBV9 to TRBJ2-1; TRBD2 is a possible D gene (5 bases). V dropped 0 bases and J dropped 7 bases, with 5 bases sitting between them. Looked up from germline, CDR1 is SGDLS and CDR2 is YYNGEE. The CDR3 covers 12 residues. In DNA, the CDR3 is TGTGCCAGCAGCGTAGAGCGGAATGAGCAGTTCTTC. Protein sequence: CASSVERNEQFF.

The chain is built from TRBV10-3 and TRBJ2-1; the D is unclear. Germline CDR1 and CDR2: ENHRY and SYGVKD. V shed 2 bases and J shed 5 bases, with 19 bases lying between them. The CDR3 loop spans 17 amino acids. CDR3: CAISEPRIRDSNNEQFF. CDR3 coding DNA: TGTGCCATCAGTGAGCCACGAATTAGGGATTCCAACAATGAGCAGTTCTTC.

This clonotype was counted only a few times. This may be a read error: a much more frequent sequence differs by one nucleotide. DNA for the CDR3: TGTGCCTGCCAGATTATACTAGCCAAAAACATTCAGTACTTC. Its protein product is CACQIILAKNIQYF. The chain carries TRBV2 and TRBJ2-4; no firm D call. With 11 bases removed from V and 0 bases from J, the gap between germline ends came to 14 bases. The CDR3 covers 14 residues. Germline lookup yields CDR1 SNHLY and CDR2 FYNNEI.

This clonotype was counted at least ten times. The CDR3 here is CASSVGGRSGNTIYF. The CDR3 DNA sequence: TGTGCCAGCAGCGTAGGTGGGAGATCTGGAAACACCATATATTTT. J is TRBJ1-3 and V is TRBV9; D gene ambiguous. Germline CDR1 SGDLS, CDR2 YYNGEE. This CDR3 is 15 amino acids long. The V gene lost 0 bases and the J gene lost 1 base, with 8 bases spanning the gap.

This clonotype was counted at least ten times. This chain joins TRBV3-1 and TRBJ1-4, with D unresolved. V was cut by 4 bases and J by 5 bases, with 11 bases left in between. This CDR3 contains 14 residues. Germline assignment: CDR1 LGHDT and CDR2 YNNKEL (reference sequence). Here the CDR3 DNA reads TGTGCCAGCAGCCTATCCGATCCCAATGAAAAACTGTTTTTT. It encodes CASSLSDPNEKLFF.

The gene calls are TRBV7-3 and TRBJ2-5, with D perhaps matching TRBD1 (5 bases). Germline V gene sequence: CDR1 SGHTA, CDR2 FQGTGA. Trimming removed 2 bases at V and 4 bases at J, with 14 bases between. CDR3 length: 15 residues. The CDR3 reads CASSLGRVPGETQYF. In DNA form, the CDR3 reads TGTGCCAGCAGCTTAGGCAGGGTACCTGGAGAGACCCAGTACTTC.

At least ten counts were recorded for this clonotype. The V and J genes are TRBV9 and TRBJ2-3; D unresolved. The germline V gene encodes CDR1 SGDLS and CDR2 YYNGEE. CDR3 length: 13 residues. The V gene lost 7 bases and the J gene lost 2 bases, with 11 bases spanning the gap. The CDR3, as DNA: TGTGCCAGCGTTCCCCCTGCCACAGATACGCAGTATTTT. Translating it yields CASVPPATDTQYF.

Worth noting for this clonotype: A read error is possible here, since a much larger clone lies one base away. CDR3 sequence: CASSSIQGAVSGNPIYF. DNA for the CDR3: TGTGCCAGCAGCTCCATCCAGGGGGCCGTCTCTGGAAACCCCATATATTTT. The rearrangement joins TRBV7-2 to TRBJ1-3; 8 bases fit TRBD1. Germline values: CDR1 SGHTA, CDR2 FQGNSA. This CDR3 region has 17 residues.

This clonotype was seen repeatedly, ten times or more. This chain joins TRBV7-9 and TRBJ2-3, with D perhaps TRBD2 (6 bases). Trimming stripped 5 bases from V and 0 bases from J, with 15 bases between. Germline assignment: CDR1 SEHNR and CDR2 FQNEAQ (reference sequence). CDR3 length: 16 amino acids. This CDR3 reads CASSTAGSPSTDTQYF. The CDR3 region has the DNA TGTGCCAGCAGCACCGCCGGGAGTCCTAGCACAGATACGCAGTATTTT.

At least ten counts were recorded for this clonotype. V gene TRBV5-8 combines with J gene TRBJ1-2; perhaps TRBD1 as D (6 bases). The V end was cut by 4 bases, the J end by 3 bases, with 13 bases between. CDR1 is SGHTS, CDR2 YDEGEE, per germline. This CDR3 has 14 amino acids. DNA of the CDR3: TGTGCCAGCAGCCCAAGGGGGGGAGACTATGGCTACACCTTC. It yields the protein CASSPRGGDYGYTF.

Ten or more counts support this clonotype. The J gene is TRBJ2-7, the V gene TRBV2, with TRBD1 identical over 8 bases. V lost 3 bases and J lost 5; bases outside the gene matches: 6. The V gene's germline CDR1 is SNHLY and CDR2 FYNNEI. This CDR3 contains 14 residues. This chain's CDR3 is CASSDWAGGNEQYF. The CDR3 DNA reads as TGTGCCAGCAGTGATTGGGCAGGGGGCAACGAGCAGTACTTC.

Of note for this clonotype: Mismatch with germline at one junction end may stem from a read error. The chain has TRBV7-2 and TRBJ2-7; 8 positions agree with TRBD2. From germline, CDR1 is SGHTA and CDR2 FQGNSA. The CDR3 consists of 16 residues. The CDR3 here is CASSTRRGGTSCEQYF. The CDR3 region has the DNA TGTGCCAGCAGTACACGCCGGGGGGGTACCTCCTGCGAGCAGTACTTC. Based on the CDR3 plus reference TRBV7-2 and TRBJ2-7, the full variable domain is GAGVSQSPSNKVTEKGKDVELRCDPISGHTALYWYRQSLGQGLEFLIYFQGNSAPDKSGLPSDRFSAERTGGSVSTLTIQRTQQEDSAVYLCASSTRRGGTSCEQYFGPGTRLTVT.

This clonotype was picked up a small number of times. A read error may be the cause here, since a much bigger clone is one base away. The chain links TRBV5-4 to TRBJ1-4; a weak D match, TRBD1 (6 bases). The germline V and J ends were trimmed by 1 base and 8 bases, with 12 bases remaining between them. This CDR3 is 14 amino acids long. From germline, CDR1 is SGHNT and CDR2 YYREEE (reference sequence). For the CDR3, the DNA is TGTGCCAGCAGCTTGTGGGGGGCCCGGGAAAAACTGTTTTTT. This sequence encodes CASSLWGAREKLFF.

This clonotype was observed at least ten times. This chain joins TRBV6-5 and TRBJ2-7; D is perhaps TRBD1 (5 bases). From germline, CDR1 is MNHEY and CDR2 SVGAGI. V dropped 2 bases and J dropped 2 bases, with 13 bases sitting between them. CDR3 size: 15 residues. The CDR3 loop is CASSYAIGAAYEQYF. For the CDR3, the DNA is TGTGCCAGCAGTTACGCGATAGGGGCCGCCTACGAGCAGTACTTC.

In its sample, this clonotype was seen many times. The J gene is TRBJ2-3, the V gene TRBV7-9; D ambiguous. Looked up from germline, CDR1 is SEHNR and CDR2 is FQNEAQ (reference sequence). With 6 bases removed from V and 1 base from J, the gap between germline ends came to 2 bases. CDR3 length: 11 amino acids. Written as DNA, the CDR3 is TGTGCCAGCAGTCGCACAGATACGCAGTATTTT. Its protein product is CASSRTDTQYF. The complete variable domain, with remaining parts taken from reference TRBV7-9 and TRBJ2-3, reads DTGVSQNPRHKITKRGQNVTFRCDPISEHNRLYWYRQTLGQGPEFLTYFQNEAQLEKSRLLSDRFSAERPKGSFSTLEIQRTEQGDSAMYLCASSRTDTQYFGPGTRLTVL.

V usage is TRBV29-1 and J usage is TRBJ2-3; the D gene is possibly TRBD1 (5 bases). CDR1 SQVTM and CDR2 ANQGSEA come from the germline V gene. V lost 5 bases and J 6 bases, leaving 6 bases between the germline ends. The CDR3 contains 10 residues. CDR3 residues: CSVSGDTQYF. DNA of the CDR3: TGCAGCGTTTCAGGGGATACGCAGTATTTT.

This clonotype was seen at least ten times. CDR3 in amino acids: CSLSRNWADTQYF. The DNA of the CDR3 is TGCAGTCTTTCCCGGAATTGGGCAGATACGCAGTATTTT. The rearrangement joins TRBV20-1 to TRBJ2-3; D uncertain. Germline assignment: CDR1 DFQATT and CDR2 SNEGSKA (reference sequence). Trimming removed 8 bases at V and 4 bases at J, with 16 bases between. The CDR3 has 13 amino acids.

This clonotype was counted at least ten times. V usage is TRBV6-2 or TRBV6-3 and J usage is TRBJ1-3; D gene uncertain. The V end lost 6 bases, the J end lost 0 bases, and 12 bases lay between the germline ends. The CDR3 has 15 residues. Germline CDR1 and CDR2: MNHEY and SVGEGT. The CDR3 DNA reads TGTGCCAGCAGGATGGTGGGGAGCTCTGGAAACACCATATATTTT. Translation: CASRMVGSSGNTIYF.

This clonotype was recorded at least ten times. The chain combines TRBV4-2 with TRBJ2-5; D gene uncertain. V lost 8 bases, J lost 5 bases, and 21 bases lay in between. The CDR3 runs to 15 residues. Germline-derived CDR1 and CDR2 are LGHNA and YNFKEQ. The chain's CDR3 is CASGAGAADIETQYF. The CDR3 region has the DNA TGTGCCAGCGGAGCAGGAGCTGCTGATATTGAGACCCAGTACTTC.

With respect to this clonotype: A much bigger clone sits one base away, suggesting this may be a read error. J is TRBJ1-5 and V is TRBV5-6; TRBD1 matches 7 bases. The trim removed 1 base at V and 2 bases at J, leaving 6 bases unmatched. CDR3 size: 16 residues. The germline gives CDR1 SGHDT, CDR2 YYEEEE. The CDR3 region is CASSLTGAIGNQPQHF. As DNA, the CDR3 is TGTGCCAGCAGCTTGACAGGGGCCATTGGCAATCAGCCCCAGCATTTT. Full variable domain (rest looked up from reference TRBV5-6 and TRBJ1-5): DAGVTQSPTHLIKTRGQQVTLRCSPKSGHDTVSWYQQALGQGPQFIFQYYEEEERQRGNFPDRFSGHQFPNYSSELNVNALLLGDSALYLCASSLTGAIGNQPQHFGDGTRLSIL.

This clonotype has at least ten counts. J is TRBJ1-5 and V is TRBV7-2; tentatively, D is TRBD1 (5 bases). V gave up 1 base and J gave up 5 bases, with 12 bases separating them. CDR3 length: 15 residues. Germline assignment: CDR1 SGHTA and CDR2 FQGNSA. This chain's CDR3 is CASSLEGRTDQPQHF. The DNA for the CDR3 is TGTGCCAGCAGCTTAGAGGGGAGGACCGATCAGCCCCAGCATTTT.

The sample holds many counts of this clonotype. The chain links TRBV3-1 to TRBJ2-5; no clear D. The germline CDR1 and CDR2 sequences are LGHDT and YNNKEL (reference sequence). This CDR3 is 13 amino acids long. The germline V and J ends were trimmed by 8 bases and 5 bases, with 15 bases remaining between them. As DNA, the CDR3 is TGTGCCAGCGGGCCTGGGGTTTCGGAGACCCAGTACTTC. Encoded protein: CASGPGVSETQYF.

The CDR3 sequence: CASSQGRGGRDLSPLHF. CDR3 sequence (DNA): TGTGCCAGCAGCCAAGGTAGGGGGGGGCGGGATCTTTCACCCCTCCACTTT. V usage is TRBV3-2 and J usage is TRBJ1-6; TRBD1 is taken as the D call from the table, unchecked against the DNA. TRBV3-2 is tagged as a pseudogene. The CDR3 loop spans 17 amino acids.

J is TRBJ2-2 and V is TRBV7-8; no clear D gene. The germline V gene encodes CDR1 SGHVS and CDR2 FQNEAQ. Deletions cut 8 bases from V and 7 bases from J, with 5 bases between. The CDR3 runs to 10 residues. The CDR3 reads CASDLGELFF. The DNA of the CDR3 is TGTGCCAGCGACCTCGGGGAGCTGTTTTTT. The full variable domain, in which reference TRBV7-8 and TRBJ2-2 provide the parts outside the CDR3, is GAGVSQSPRYKVAKRGQDVALRCDPISGHVSLFWYQQALGQGPEFLTYFQNEAQLDKSGLPSDRFFAERPEGSVSTLKIQRTQQEDSAVYLCASDLGELFFGEGSRLTVL.

As regards this clonotype: This may stem from a read error, because a much larger clone lies one nucleotide away. The chain is built from TRBV28 and TRBJ2-5; TRBD2 agrees at 10 bases. This CDR3 has 15 residues. Germline CDR1 reads MDHEN; CDR2 reads SYDVKM. The CDR3 loop reads CASSFGLADQGTQYF. The CDR3 coding sequence is TGTGCCAGCAGTTTTGGACTAGCGGATCAAGGGACCCAGTACTTC.

The V and J genes are TRBV18 and TRBJ1-1; D gene unclear. The CDR3 length is 14 residues. V lost 3 bases to trimming and J lost 0 bases, with 8 bases between them. Germline lookup yields CDR1 KGHSH and CDR2 LQKENI. CDR3 region: CASSPYSLNTEAFF. CDR3 DNA: TGTGCCAGCTCACCTTACAGTCTGAACACTGAAGCTTTCTTT.

Points on this clonotype: Being one base from a much bigger clone, this may be a read error. This chain links TRBV5-6 with TRBJ1-2, with D unresolved. This CDR3 region has 16 residues. Germline V lookup: CDR1 SGHDT, CDR2 YYEEEE. The ends were cut back, 4 bases at V and 6 bases at J, with 22 bases in the middle. In DNA, the CDR3 is TGTGCCAGCAGCCAGCTACCCCCCAACAGAGGCGATGGCTACACCTTC. Translating gives CASSQLPPNRGDGYTF.

Turning to this clonotype: This clone may be a read error of a much larger clone one base away. This rearrangement joins TRBV20-1 to TRBJ2-1; TRBD2 aligns across 10 bases. The V segment lost 6 bases and the J segment 6 bases; nucleotides outside the gene matches: 11. The germline V gene has CDR1 DFQATT and CDR2 SNEGSKA (reference sequence). The CDR3 is 15 residues long. CDR3 region: CSALSLAGVSNEQFF. The CDR3, as DNA: TGCAGTGCCCTTAGCCTAGCGGGAGTGTCCAATGAGCAGTTCTTC.

This clonotype was seen only a few times. Since a much larger clone is just one base distant, this may be a read error. V usage is TRBV20-1 and J usage is TRBJ2-3, with 13 positions matching TRBD2. The CDR3 spans 16 residues. Looked up from germline, CDR1 is DFQATT and CDR2 is SNEGSKA (reference sequence). V shed 2 bases, J shed 5 bases, and the junction held 7 bases outside the gene matches. The DNA for the CDR3 is TGCAGTGCTAGAAGACTAGCGGGAGGCGCGGGAGATACGCAGTATTTT. Protein product: CSARRLAGGAGDTQYF.

At least ten counts were recorded for this clonotype. The chain combines TRBV9 with TRBJ2-5; 11 bases are shared with TRBD2. The CDR3 is 15 residues long. Germline V gene sequence: CDR1 SGDLS, CDR2 YYNGEE. V was clipped by 5 bases and J by 5 bases; unmatched bases: 8. CDR3 protein: CASSRRLAGLETQYF. The CDR3 nucleotides read TGTGCCAGCAGTCGGCGACTAGCGGGGTTGGAGACCCAGTACTTC.

Many counts were recorded for this clonotype. One end of the junction is discordant with germline, which a read error may explain. This rearrangement joins TRBV10-3 to TRBJ2-5; 7 bases align to TRBD2. CDR3 length: 13 amino acids. Germline V gene data show CDR1 as ENHRY and CDR2 as SYGVKD. The CDR3 DNA sequence: TGTGGCATCGGCGGGGAGGGCCGGCAGACCCAGTACTTC. Protein sequence: CGIGGEGRQTQYF.

The V gene is TRBV30, the J gene TRBJ1-1; 9 bases line up with TRBD1. J gave up 6 bases and V 4 bases, and 12 bases lay outside the gene matches. This CDR3 comprises 15 residues. The V gene's germline CDR1 is GTSNPN and CDR2 SVGIG (reference sequence). CDR3: CAWTSKDRGTSEAFF. Written as DNA, the CDR3 is TGTGCCTGGACATCTAAGGACAGGGGCACCTCTGAAGCTTTCTTT.